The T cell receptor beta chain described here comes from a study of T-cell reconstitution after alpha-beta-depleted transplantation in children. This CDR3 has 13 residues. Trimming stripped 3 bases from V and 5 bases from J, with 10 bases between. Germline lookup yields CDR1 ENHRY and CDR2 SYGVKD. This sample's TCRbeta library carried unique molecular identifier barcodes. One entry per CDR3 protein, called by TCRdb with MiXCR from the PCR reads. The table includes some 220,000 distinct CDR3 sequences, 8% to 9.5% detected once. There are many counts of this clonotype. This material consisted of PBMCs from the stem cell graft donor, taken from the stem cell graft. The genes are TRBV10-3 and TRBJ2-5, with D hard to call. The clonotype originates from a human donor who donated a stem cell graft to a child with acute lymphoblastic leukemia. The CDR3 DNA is TGTGCCATCAGTGAAAAACTTCTGGAGACCCAGTACTTC. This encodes CAISEKLLETQYF.